Reported below is one TCR beta chain. This clonotype counts as medium-sized (0.01 to 0.1%). There is no known antigen for this receptor. Base qualities are not recorded, but no much larger clone differs from it by a single base. Using a BD FACSAria II cell sorter, four subsets defined by PD-1 and/or TIGIT were sorted from live CD3+CD8+TCRalphabeta+ cells. Circulating CD8 T cells were sorted into four subsets by PD-1 and TIGIT expression to characterize their relevance to anti-PD-1 therapy response. For each sorted CD8 T-cell subset, both the TCR alpha and TCR beta chains were sequenced. Peripheral blood was collected at three points: before the first anti-PD-1 injection, after two injections and after four injections. Ficoll gradient centrifugation was used to isolate PBMCs right away. Until use, PBMCs were stored frozen in liquid nitrogen in RPMI containing approximately 19% FCS and approximately 9.7% DMSO. After thawing, PBMCs were stained with a viability dye and with antibodies against CD3, CD8alpha, TCRalphabeta, PD-1 and TIGIT. The RNeasy Kit was used to extract total RNA, and all samples came in with a RIN above 7.

This sample was included in a study of circulating CD8 cells and anti-PD-1 response in melanoma (dated by TCRdb to about 2020). Some background on the complete study: Nivolumab was given to patients intravenously at 3 mg/kg every 2 weeks. PD-1 on on-treatment samples was detected using a biotinylated anti-human IgG4 antibody. Patients with complete or partial responses were classified as responders; those with stable or progressive disease (RECIST v1.1) as non-responders. The TCR repertoire analysis was performed on approximately 11 melanoma patients, comprising 7 non-responders and 4 responders. Of the 13 patients in the melanoma cohort, seven received anti-PD-1 as first-line therapy and six had prior targeted therapy or immunotherapy. Results and caveats for the whole study, not just this receptor: Repertoires were mostly private between subsets, with fewer than 7.5% of TRB clonotypes shared at M1, and the greatest sharing occurred between DPOS and TIGIT. Both treatment-naive and previously treated patients were included in the cohort, and this mixing was noted by the authors as something that could influence results. Diversity was greatest in the DNEG repertoire, PD-1 and DPOS had similar and higher clonality, and TIGIT repertoires had the lowest diversity. Because of limited material, replicates were generally not included when the experiments were performed. Only baseline and M1 samples, drawn from a small cohort with few responders, went into the published TCR repertoire comparisons. Because tumor material was not accessible, tumor reactivity was instead assessed by peptide assays on expanded sorted subsets.

Reads for this sample came from a NextSeq 500. The QIAseq Immune Repertoire RNA Library Kit, Human TCR Panel, was used to prepare TCR libraries from roughly 15 ng of total RNA. Sequencing of the TCR libraries was done on an Illumina NextSeq with a Mid Output V2 kit and asymmetric 261x41 paired-end reads. Every TCR library was diluted to roughly 3.6 nM, then pooled, denatured and loaded at 0.9 to 1 pM. Per the source publication's procedure: Processing of the TCR FASTQ files took place in the QIAGEN GeneGlobe Data Analysis Center, and downstream analysis was done in R 3.5.2. Clonality was calculated as one minus the Shannon entropy normalized by the log of the number of unique productive sequences. Fisher exact tests at 5% FDR, run separately within each subset, picked out TRA or TRB clonotypes whose abundance differed between baseline and M1. Clonotypes with differential abundance were classified as emerging, expanding, contracting or non-expanding/contracting. Morisita's overlap index was used to measure repertoire overlap between patients. TCRdb trimmed the raw reads at Q25, called clones with MiXCR and kept productive beta chains. Each entry is one CDR3 protein sequence, shown with its most common DNA and genes. The V and J calls, along with clone size, are taken from TCRdb and not from the paper's own processing. Recorded for this sample are 500 or so distinct CDR3 sequences; roughly 13% of them occurred a single time. The ten top clones hold 52% of the sample.

The CDR3 goes from the cysteine to the phenylalanine over 15 residues. CDR3 DNA only is kept here, 45 bases in frame from base 1. V gives up 1 base and J gives up 2 bases, and the segment between their germline ends measures 8 bases. CDR1 and CDR2 were assigned from the germline V gene as MGHRA and YSYEKL. This sequence was found in a human donor with melanoma. This chain joins TRBV4-1 to TRBJ2-2; a confident D gene designation cannot be given. This specimen consisted of CD8+ T cells from PBMCs, obtained at baseline or after one month of anti-PD-1 therapy (not recorded which). The CDR3 corresponds to CASSQVTVNTGELFF. The nucleotide sequence reads as follows: TGCGCCAGCAGCCAAGTTACCGTAAACACCGGGGAGCTGTTTTTT.